A selection of T cell receptor beta chains follows, all from one sample in a study of OX40 agonist ivuxolimab in advanced cancers. Generated by immunoSEQ multiplex PCR, the TCRdb table keeps only in-frame clones and is missing some. This table has roughly 53,000 clones, roughly 83% appearing once. The sample in question was CD4+ or CD8+ T cells sorted from blood, obtained in a trial of the OX40 agonist ivuxolimab. These receptors were obtained from an adult with an advanced solid tumor such as melanoma, head and neck, liver or kidney cancer. The conserved cysteine and the conserved F or W are not part of the CDR3 here. Each record gives: CDR3 protein, J gene, V gene.

cdr3_aa: ASTDSQGVGGYT; j_call: TRBJ1-2; v_call: TRBV27
cdr3_aa: ASSQLEGSDNEQF; j_call: TRBJ2-1; v_call: TRBV16
cdr3_aa: ASRLAHGEQY; j_call: TRBJ2-7; v_call: TRBV28
cdr3_aa: ASRRRLQGYEQY; j_call: TRBJ2-7; v_call: TRBV28
cdr3_aa: ASGGTGPLYGYT; j_call: TRBJ1-2; v_call: TRBV6-6
cdr3_aa: ASSEVFNSPLH; j_call: TRBJ1-6; v_call: TRBV6-5
cdr3_aa: ASSTWGWGADTQY; j_call: TRBJ2-3; v_call: TRBV27
cdr3_aa: ASTPDRGRETQY; j_call: TRBJ2-5; v_call: TRBV2
cdr3_aa: ASSVGAGTGGGEQF; j_call: TRBJ2-1; v_call: TRBV9
cdr3_aa: AWQRSGGTEAF; j_call: TRBJ1-1; v_call: TRBV30
cdr3_aa: ASSSTVNTEAF; j_call: TRBJ1-1; v_call: TRBV7-3
cdr3_aa: ASSSTGGFGEQY; j_call: TRBJ2-7; v_call: TRBV7-8
cdr3_aa: ASSERANSPLH; j_call: TRBJ1-6; v_call: TRBV6-1
cdr3_aa: ASSLQGAPPAF; j_call: TRBJ1-1; v_call: TRBV5-1
cdr3_aa: ASSFTGPRGDTQY; j_call: TRBJ2-3; v_call: TRBV7-2
cdr3_aa: ASSIGQGTDTQY; j_call: TRBJ2-3; v_call: TRBV19
cdr3_aa: ASSLRDRGSNTEAF; j_call: TRBJ1-1; v_call: TRBV11-2
cdr3_aa: ASSEGAGTGY; j_call: TRBJ2-7; v_call: TRBV2
cdr3_aa: ASSLAGETQY; j_call: TRBJ2-5; v_call: TRBV5-1
cdr3_aa: ASSLTGREETQY; j_call: TRBJ2-5; v_call: TRBV5-1
cdr3_aa: ATSREGGGSWYEQF; j_call: TRBJ2-1; v_call: TRBV15
cdr3_aa: ASSDRGDQPQH; j_call: TRBJ1-5; v_call: TRBV28
cdr3_aa: ASWEGGTGELF; j_call: TRBJ2-2; v_call: TRBV2
cdr3_aa: AWSPGTSGSREQF; j_call: TRBJ2-1; v_call: TRBV30
cdr3_aa: AWSVSRRGGGYT; j_call: TRBJ1-2; v_call: TRBV30